The 14 T cell receptor beta chains below were found in one sample sequenced in a study of blood T cell repertoires in COVID-19. Method: immunoSEQ multiplex PCR; TCRdb's copy keeps in-frame clones and lacks some. Of approximately 210,000 clones in the sample, approximately 82% were seen once. The sequencing input was peripheral blood. These receptors were obtained from a woman aged 40 to 49 with acute or convalescent COVID-19.

This clone was seen more than once but under ten times. V is TRBV6-4 and J is TRBJ2-2, with a tentative D call TRBD1 (5 bases). Germline lookup yields CDR1 MRHNA and CDR2 SNTAGT. The CDR3 totals 14 residues. Trimming took off 6 bases at V and 6 bases at J, with 14 bases between the two ends. Here the CDR3 DNA reads TGTGCCAGCAGACCCACAGGTGACGCCGGGGAGCTGTTTTTT. Translating it yields CASRPTGDAGELFF.

J is TRBJ2-3 and V is TRBV5-1, with D tentatively TRBD1 (7 bases). The CDR3 covers 16 residues. The germline gives CDR1 SGHRS, CDR2 YFSETQ. V lost 0 bases and J lost 6, with 17 bases in between. CDR3 protein: CASSLVTPRGADTQYF. Written as DNA, the CDR3 is TGCGCCAGCAGCTTGGTAACTCCCAGGGGGGCCGATACGCAGTATTTT. Together with reference TRBV5-1 and TRBJ2-3, the CDR3 gives the full variable domain: KAGVTQTPRYLIKTRGQQVTLSCSPISGHRSVSWYQQTPGQGLQFLFEYFSETQRNKGNFPGRFSGRQFSNSRSEMNVSTLELGDSALYLCASSLVTPRGADTQYFGPGTRLTVL.

The rearrangement links TRBV19 to TRBJ1-1, with a tentative D call TRBD1 (6 bases). CDR1 LNHDA and CDR2 SQIVND come from the germline V gene (reference sequence). The CDR3 has 14 residues. The germline V and J ends were trimmed by 3 bases and 5 bases, with 13 bases remaining between them. The CDR3: CASSMVQGGTEAFF. In nucleotides, the CDR3 is TGTGCCAGTAGTATGGTACAGGGAGGGACTGAAGCTTTCTTT.

The chain's CDR3 is CASSPPGVFPYF. As DNA, the CDR3 is TGTGCCAGCTCACCCCCGGGAGTATTTCCGTACTTC. The V call is TRBV18, the J call TRBJ2-7; tentatively, D is TRBD2 (6 bases). CDR1 is KGHSH and CDR2 is LQKENI in the germline V gene. This CDR3 spans 12 amino acids. V was pared by 3 bases and J by 12 bases, with 15 bases between.

The genes are TRBV6-2 or TRBV6-3 and TRBJ2-7, with TRBD2 identical over 13 bases. V lost 0 bases to trimming and J lost 4 bases; unmatched junction nucleotides: 15. Germline CDR1 reads MNHEY; CDR2 reads SVGEGT. The CDR3 length is 20 residues. CDR3 bases: TGTGCCAGCAGTTACTCGAGAAGGACTAGCGGGAGCTCTGGGGGTTACGAGCAGTACTTC. It translates to CASSYSRRTSGSSGGYEQYF.

The CDR3 nucleotides are TGTGCCAGCCCGCCCTGGGGAGGGAGAGGGGCAGATACGCAGTATTTT. Encoded protein: CASPPWGGRGADTQYF. The gene calls are TRBV7-9 and TRBJ2-3, with 7 bases identical to TRBD2. Germline CDR1 and CDR2: SEHNR and FQNEAQ (reference sequence). CDR3 size: 16 residues. V was clipped by 8 bases and J by 4 bases; unmatched bases: 15.

The rearrangement links TRBV7-2 to TRBJ1-4; 7 bases map to TRBD1. V was pared by 4 bases and J by 14 bases, with 7 bases of the junction left unmatched. CDR3 length: 12 residues. Germline V CDR1 and CDR2: SGHTA, FQGNSA. The CDR3 region has the DNA TGTGCCAGCAGCTGGACAGGCCCGGGGCTGTTTTTT. Amino acid sequence: CASSWTGPGLFF.

The chain recombines TRBV7-9 with TRBJ1-4; 10 bases map to TRBD1. This CDR3 has 15 amino acids. Per the germline V gene, CDR1 is SEHNR and CDR2 is FQNEAQ (reference sequence). J gave up 5 bases and V 5 bases, and 5 bases lay outside the gene matches. The CDR3 sequence is CASSIRGQGNEKLFF. CDR3 nucleotide sequence: TGTGCCAGCAGCATTAGGGGACAGGGGAATGAAAAACTGTTTTTT.

In this sample, this clone turned up once. In nucleotides, the CDR3 is TGCGCCAGCAGCCTACCTAGTACAGGGAAATTGGGCTTCTACGAGCAGTACTTC. Its translation is CASSLPSTGKLGFYEQYF. This chain uses TRBV4-1 with TRBJ2-7, with a weak D call TRBD1 (6 bases). CDR1 and CDR2 from the germline V gene are MGHRA and YSYEKL. The CDR3 is made up of 18 amino acids. Trimming removed 4 bases from V and 3 bases from J, with 25 bases in between.

This clone was found a few times. A much larger clone sits a single nucleotide away, making a read error possible. The same CDR3 arises from other DNA sequences in this sample as well. This chain connects TRBV6-2 or TRBV6-3 to TRBJ2-7; TRBD2 agrees at 14 bases. This CDR3 contains 15 residues. Per the germline V gene, CDR1 is MNHEY and CDR2 is SVGEGT. Germline trimming cut 6 bases from V and 3 bases from J; bases unmatched to any gene: 4. CDR3 DNA sequence: TGTGCCAGCAGCCTCGGGACTAGCGGGAGCTACGAGCAGTACTTC. It yields the protein CASSLGTSGSYEQYF.

V and J are TRBV13 and TRBJ2-5; 9 positions match TRBD1. Germline V gives CDR1 PRHDT, CDR2 FYEKMQ (reference sequence). The trim removed 1 base at V and 5 bases at J, leaving 5 bases unmatched. The length of the CDR3 is 15 residues. The CDR3 DNA reads as TGTGCCAGCAGCTTAGCGACAGGGGGATGGGAGACCCAGTACTTC. It is translated as CASSLATGGWETQYF.

The DNA of the CDR3 is TGTGCCACCAGCTGGGGACAGGGGACCTCCTACGAGCAGTACTTC. This translates into CATSWGQGTSYEQYF. The chain joins TRBV15 to TRBJ2-7; 10 bases map to TRBD1. Germline-derived CDR1 and CDR2 are LNHNV and YYDKDF (reference sequence). The CDR3 extends over 15 amino acids. V shed 5 bases, J shed 0 bases, and the junction held 4 bases outside the gene matches.

J is TRBJ1-2 and V is TRBV5-1; 12 bases align to TRBD1. With V trimmed by 4 bases and J by 4 bases, 11 bases remained unmatched. This CDR3 spans 17 amino acids. Germline loops: CDR1 SGHRS, CDR2 YFSETQ. The CDR3 coding sequence is TGCGCCAGCAGCGACCGGGACAGGGGGCGCCCGGGCTATGGCTACACCTTC. This translates into CASSDRDRGRPGYGYTF.

V gene TRBV19 combines with J gene TRBJ2-7; unclear D gene. This CDR3 is built from 13 residues. Germline CDR1 and CDR2: LNHDA and SQIVND (reference sequence). Trimming took off 3 bases at V and 3 bases at J, with 9 bases between the two ends. CDR3: CASSIGLNYEQYF. The CDR3 bases are TGTGCCAGTAGTATCGGTCTTAACTACGAGCAGTACTTC.